The sequence of this T cell receptor (beta chain) was determined in a study of cytomegalovirus exposure and HLA in healthy donors (TCRdb year 2017). Looking at the study overall: In an earlier analysis of under 600 of the donors, 276 Gb of sequence data and 95 million to 130 million unique TCR beta sequences from about 190 million T cells were reported. An early release that covered some 640 HLA-typed donors contained about 290 gigabases of sequencing data and tens of millions of unique TCR sequences. Among the roughly 390 genotyped donors, approximately 81% belonged to the genetic ancestry cluster associated with self-reported Caucasian donors. The aim of the study was to test whether cataloging public T cell receptors could identify signatures of past pathogen exposure. The study profiled the T cell repertoires of more than 500 subjects by immunosequencing and related them to cytomegalovirus serostatus. Besides the first cohort of roughly 660 subjects, a separate validation cohort made up of roughly 120 different subjects was used. The study combined high-throughput TCR immunosequencing, statistical association of individual TCRs with disease status, and machine learning to predict cytomegalovirus infection status. A later analysis re-analyzed previously published TCR beta repertoires from 650 to 800 donors and added high-resolution HLA genotyping to study TCR occurrence patterns. Rather than drawing on any new phenotypic data, the later analysis identified candidate immune exposures from TCR beta sequences and the way those sequences occurred across donors. In an earlier analysis of roughly 600 of the donors, high-throughput TCR beta sequencing was used to judge whether each TCR beta V gene segment behaved as functional or pseudogenic. Donor age, sex, ethnicity and CMV serostatus were compiled alongside the repertoire data. Genome-wide SNP genotypes for about 60% of the 666 donors were used in a later genetic analysis, which treated that subset as a discovery cohort. Every discovery cohort repertoire had been produced on one sequencing platform. Class I and class II HLA loci were covered by the typing at four-digit resolution. Typing coverage varied by locus: roughly 620-630 donors for A, B, C, DRB1 and DQB1; under 550 for DQA1; more than 600 for DPA1; roughly 450 for DPB1. Five DR-DQ haplotypes were handled as single units for association and clustering, since linkage in the cohort was strong. On average, 235,054 unique TCR beta nucleotide sequences were sequenced per donor among a few hundred genotyped donors of the cohort, with 15% to 20% of those sequences being non-productive. Overall results and qualifications from the work: In a later analysis, TCR association rates were found to vary across HLA loci, with the most associated TCRs seen for DRB1 alleles and the fewest for HLA-C alleles. In a later genetic analysis, fewer N-insertions in productive TCRs were reported among donors in an Asian-associated ancestry cluster than the roughly 700-donor mean. Strong co-occurrence of HLA alleles, especially DR and DQ, made assigning TCR associations to individual alleles difficult. The cohort was sequenced for TCR beta chains only, and without alpha or paired-chain data the features that could be detected were limited. Most CMV-associated TCR beta chains appeared to be HLA-restricted in a later analysis, and the HLA associations seemed to be driven largely by CMV exposure. A further reported finding was that TCR beta sequences accurately predicted the HLA-A and HLA-B alleles for most subjects in the first cohort. Because HLA typing was unavailable for some donors at each locus, only the typed subset was used in association tests. Some IMGT-functional V segments, including TRBV6-2 and TRBV6-3, could not be told apart with the 87-base-pair reads, so those segments were excluded. Sequencing depth was assumed to be roughly uniform across donors in the presence/absence analyses, though that assumption may not hold. In vitro tests confirmed that a few of the cytomegalovirus-associated TCR beta chains recognize cytomegalovirus antigens. The classifier was reported to diagnose cytomegalovirus status with high specificity and sensitivity in both the original and validation cohorts. A later genetic analysis associated a missense DCLRE1C variant with V-gene and J-gene trimming of TCR beta chains, and an independent cohort replicated the association. Because counts were too low, fewer than 20 rarely observed V segments, including chromosome 9 orphons, were excluded from the earlier analysis of fewer than 650 of the donors. Immune exposure information for the cohort was limited to CMV serostatus. A later analysis associated 15,000 or so TCR beta sequences with specific HLA alleles at a false discovery rate of 0.05. A later analysis found that HLA-associated TCR beta chains were more clonally expanded and had lower generation probabilities than equally common non-associated chains. The study listed approximately 150 TCR beta chains as associated with cytomegalovirus. The authors suggested that the approach could potentially be extended to other disease states and immunological phenotypes. In a later analysis, several top co-occurrence clusters were reported to appear linked to parvovirus B19, influenza, CMV and Epstein-Barr virus. Correlated functional status among segregating V segments might reflect linkage disequilibrium, but an unknown experimental factor could not be ruled out. Most TCR sequences were observed very rarely across donors, whereas some public TCRs were present in many individuals. A cluster of highly shared sequence variants was judged likely to represent a technical artifact of the sequencing pipeline. An earlier analysis of approximately 570 of the donors showed that most TCR beta V segments appeared in productive rearrangements either about 87% or about 30% of the time, which broadly matched IMGT annotations.

In total, approximately 700 healthy bone marrow donors made up the cohort. At the time of sampling, every cohort member was nominally healthy, though immune exposures that went unrecorded were likely present. The donor tested CMV seronegative and was one of the 352 seronegative cohort members. Every donor gave a peripheral blood sample, and the peripheral blood mononuclear cells from that sample were used for TCR beta sequencing. The Qiagen DNeasy Blood Extraction Kit was used to extract genomic DNA from the blood cell samples. Library prep was done by the immunoSEQ multiplex PCR assay. A mixture of 60 forward primers for TCR Vbeta segments and 13 reverse primers for TCR Jbeta segments was used in the multiplex PCR. A multiplex PCR assay on genomic DNA amplified the CDR3 region of rearranged TCR beta genes. On the Illumina HiSeq System, the amplified TCR beta libraries were sequenced as 87-base-pair reads. On the authors' methods: A later analysis counted 75 million to 100 million unique TCR beta chains across the 666 repertoires, and 9.5 million to 11 million of these chains were shared by at least two donors. Raw reads were error-corrected and collapsed into unique sequences by a nearest-neighbor algorithm in which closely related sequences were merged to remove PCR and sequencing errors. Alignment of CDR3 sequences to IMGT reference sequences was used to assign V, D and J gene segments. Each retained sequence needed at least a six-nucleotide match to both a V gene segment and a J gene segment. Rearrangements were classified as productive when the CDR3 lacked stop codons and remained in frame with V and J, and all other rearrangements were classified as non-productive. Following IMGT convention, CDR3 was defined as the stretch from the second conserved V-encoded cysteine up to the conserved J-encoded phenylalanine. The earlier analysis of 500 to 650 of the donors excluded any sequence lacking an unambiguous match to a single V gene segment. An earlier analysis of around 600 of the donors classified V segments as functional when productive rearrangements were above 56.7% and as segregating when the standard deviation between donors was above 5%. To diagnose cytomegalovirus status from the catalog of TCR beta chain sequences, a statistical classification framework was built. A later analysis assigned V and J genes by comparing TCR nucleotide sequences with IMGT/GENE-DB human TR gene sequences. In a later analysis, CDR3 sequences and most-parsimonious VDJ recombination scenarios were assigned using the TCRdist pipeline. A later analysis defined each TCR beta chain by its CDR3 amino acid sequence plus V-gene family, and excluded reads lacking a unique V-gene family. In a later analysis, some 600 highly shared, low-generation-probability nucleotide sequences were removed to address suspected cross-contamination and a sequencing artifact. In a later analysis, a clonal expansion index was calculated for each public chain from normalized within-repertoire ranks of inferred template counts. In a later analysis, generation probabilities were computed using a VDJ recombination model fitted to out-of-frame rearrangements, and the results were checked against IGoR. A later analysis scored TCR-TCR, TCR-HLA and TCR-CMV co-occurrence with hypergeometric tests, applying a repertoire-size bias correction to TCR pairs. In a later analysis, false discovery rates were estimated by permuting HLA or CMV assignments 20 times. In a later analysis, co-occurring TCRs were grouped using DBSCAN, and TCRdist sequence similarity was added for clustering within HLA-allele-positive subsets. Repertoires with fewer than 30,000 or more than 120,000 public chains were left out of co-occurrence clustering, as were a few repertoires with anomalous nucleotide sharing. TCRdb holds this immuneACCESS table with in-frame rearrangements only. Some clones are missing; in checked studies, unresolved V genes explain under half, and the rest has no known cause. Clone size and V and J calls were adopted from that table, with D and trimming inferred from the DNA. The sample table shows some 95,000 clones, and around 77% are seen once. The ten largest clonotypes hold about 7.3% of the sample.

According to the germline V gene, CDR1 reads MNHEY and CDR2 reads SVGAGI. The CDR3 spans 15 residues, from the cysteine through the phenylalanine. The retained sequence is limited to the CDR3, 45 bases, with the frame set at the first base. The junction shows trimming of 0 bases on V and 2 bases on J, plus 10 bases between the germline ends. A word on this clone: The target of this receptor is not known. Base-call qualities are not available, and no considerably larger clone is one nucleotide away.

Sequenced: PBMCs. The TCR sequence derives from a man aged 25 to 40 in good health and CMV-seronegative. The V and J genes are TRBV6-5 and TRBJ1-2; perhaps TRBD1 is the D gene, with 6 bases matching. DNA sequence: TGTGCCAGCAGTTACTCGGGGCAGGGGAACTATGGCTACACCTTC. Translated, this is CASSYSGQGNYGYTF.